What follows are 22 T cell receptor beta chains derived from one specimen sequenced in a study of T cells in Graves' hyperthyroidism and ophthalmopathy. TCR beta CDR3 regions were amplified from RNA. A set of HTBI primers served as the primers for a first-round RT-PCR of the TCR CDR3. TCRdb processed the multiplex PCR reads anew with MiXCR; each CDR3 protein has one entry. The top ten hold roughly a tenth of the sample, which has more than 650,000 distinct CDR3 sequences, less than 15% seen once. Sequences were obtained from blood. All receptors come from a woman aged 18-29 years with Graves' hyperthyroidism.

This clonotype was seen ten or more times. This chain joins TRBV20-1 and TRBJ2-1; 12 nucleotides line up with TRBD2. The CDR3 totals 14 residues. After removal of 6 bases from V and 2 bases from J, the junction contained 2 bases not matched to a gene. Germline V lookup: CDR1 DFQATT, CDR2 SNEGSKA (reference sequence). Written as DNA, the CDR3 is TGCAGTGCGCGGACTAGCGGGGCCTACAATGAGCAGTTCTTC. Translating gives CSARTSGAYNEQFF.

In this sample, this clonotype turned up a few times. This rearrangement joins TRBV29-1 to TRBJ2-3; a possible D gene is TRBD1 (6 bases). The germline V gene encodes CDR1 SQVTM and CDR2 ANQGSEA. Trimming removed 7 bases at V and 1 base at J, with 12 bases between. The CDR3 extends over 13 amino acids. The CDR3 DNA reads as TGCAGCGGATCGACAGGAGGCACAGATACGCAGTATTTT. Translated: CSGSTGGTDTQYF.

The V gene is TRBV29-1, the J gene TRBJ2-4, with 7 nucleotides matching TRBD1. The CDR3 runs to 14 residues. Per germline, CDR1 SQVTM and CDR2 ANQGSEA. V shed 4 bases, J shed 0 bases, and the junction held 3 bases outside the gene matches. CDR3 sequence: CSVAGQLAKNIQYF. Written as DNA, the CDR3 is TGCAGCGTTGCGGGACAGTTAGCCAAAAACATTCAGTACTTC.

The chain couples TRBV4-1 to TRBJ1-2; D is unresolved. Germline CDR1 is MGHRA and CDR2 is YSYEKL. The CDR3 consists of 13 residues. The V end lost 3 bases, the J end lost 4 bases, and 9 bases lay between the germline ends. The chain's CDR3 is CASSQASSYGYTF. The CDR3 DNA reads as TGCGCCAGCAGCCAGGCAAGCAGCTATGGCTACACCTTC.

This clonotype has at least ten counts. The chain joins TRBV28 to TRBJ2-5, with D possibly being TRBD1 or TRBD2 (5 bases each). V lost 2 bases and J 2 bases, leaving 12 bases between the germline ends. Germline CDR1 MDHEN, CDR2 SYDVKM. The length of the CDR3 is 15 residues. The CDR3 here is CASSLKVGPQETQYF. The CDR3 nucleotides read TGTGCCAGCAGTTTAAAGGTGGGACCGCAAGAGACCCAGTACTTC.

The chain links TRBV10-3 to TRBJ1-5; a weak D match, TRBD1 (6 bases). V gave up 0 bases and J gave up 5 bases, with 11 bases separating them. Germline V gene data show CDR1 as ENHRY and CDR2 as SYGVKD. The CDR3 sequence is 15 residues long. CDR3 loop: CAISESIGGDQPQHF. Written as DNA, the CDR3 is TGTGCCATCAGTGAGTCTATAGGGGGTGATCAGCCCCAGCATTTT.

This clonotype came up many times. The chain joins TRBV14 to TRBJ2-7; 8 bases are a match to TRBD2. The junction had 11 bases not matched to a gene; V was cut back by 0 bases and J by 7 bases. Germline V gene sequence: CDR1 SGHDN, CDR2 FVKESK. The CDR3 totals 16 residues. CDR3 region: CASSQDLGGGTLEQYF. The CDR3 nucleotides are TGTGCCAGCAGCCAAGACTTAGGCGGGGGGACCTTGGAGCAGTACTTC.

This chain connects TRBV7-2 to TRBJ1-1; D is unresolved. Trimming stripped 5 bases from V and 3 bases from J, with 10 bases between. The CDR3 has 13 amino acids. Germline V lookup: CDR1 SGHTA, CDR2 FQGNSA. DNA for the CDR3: TGTGCCAGCAGCCCCGGTCCGGACACTGAAGCTTTCTTT. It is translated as CASSPGPDTEAFF.

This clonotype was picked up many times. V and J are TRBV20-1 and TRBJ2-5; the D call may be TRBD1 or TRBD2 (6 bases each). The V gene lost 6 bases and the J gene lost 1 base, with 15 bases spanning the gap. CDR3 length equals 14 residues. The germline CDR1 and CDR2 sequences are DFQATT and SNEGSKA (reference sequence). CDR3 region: CSAPWGAGQETQYF. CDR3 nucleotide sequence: TGCAGTGCCCCATGGGGGGCCGGCCAAGAGACCCAGTACTTC.

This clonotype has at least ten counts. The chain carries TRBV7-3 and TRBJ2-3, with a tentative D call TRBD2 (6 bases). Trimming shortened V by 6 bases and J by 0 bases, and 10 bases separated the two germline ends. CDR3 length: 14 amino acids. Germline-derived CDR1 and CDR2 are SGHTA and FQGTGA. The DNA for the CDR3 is TGTGCCAGCAGTAGCGGATATAGCACAGATACGCAGTATTTT. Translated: CASSSGYSTDTQYF.

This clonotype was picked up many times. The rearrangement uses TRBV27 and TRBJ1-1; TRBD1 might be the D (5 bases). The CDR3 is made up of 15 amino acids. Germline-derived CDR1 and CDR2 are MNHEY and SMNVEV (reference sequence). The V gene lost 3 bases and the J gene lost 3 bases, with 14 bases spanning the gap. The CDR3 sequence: CASSLGPGPDTEAFF. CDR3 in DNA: TGTGCCAGCAGTTTGGGCCCAGGGCCCGACACTGAAGCTTTCTTT.

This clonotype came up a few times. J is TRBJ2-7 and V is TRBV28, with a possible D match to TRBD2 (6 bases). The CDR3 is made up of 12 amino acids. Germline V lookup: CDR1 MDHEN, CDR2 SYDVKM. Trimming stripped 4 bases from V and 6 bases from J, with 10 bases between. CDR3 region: CASSSGTSEQYF. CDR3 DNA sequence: TGTGCCAGCAGTTCCGGGACTTCCGAGCAGTACTTC.

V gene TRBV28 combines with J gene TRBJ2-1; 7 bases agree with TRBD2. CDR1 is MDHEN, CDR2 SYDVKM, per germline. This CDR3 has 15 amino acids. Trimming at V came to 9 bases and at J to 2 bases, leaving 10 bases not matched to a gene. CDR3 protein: CASRLMAGAYNEQFF. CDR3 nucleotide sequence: TGTGCCAGTCGACTTATGGCGGGGGCCTACAATGAGCAGTTCTTC.

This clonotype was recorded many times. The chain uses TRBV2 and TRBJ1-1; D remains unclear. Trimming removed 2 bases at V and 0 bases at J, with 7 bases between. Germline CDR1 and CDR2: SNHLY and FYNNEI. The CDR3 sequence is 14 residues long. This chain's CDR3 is CASSEHSMNTEAFF. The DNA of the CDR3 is TGTGCCAGCAGTGAACACAGCATGAACACTGAAGCTTTCTTT.

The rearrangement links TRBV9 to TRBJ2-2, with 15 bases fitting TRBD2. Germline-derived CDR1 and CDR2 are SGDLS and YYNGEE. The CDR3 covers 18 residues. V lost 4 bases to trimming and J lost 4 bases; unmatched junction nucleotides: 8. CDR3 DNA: TGTGCCAGCAGCTCGGGACTAGCGGGAGGATGGAGCACCGGGGAGCTGTTTTTT. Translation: CASSSGLAGGWSTGELFF. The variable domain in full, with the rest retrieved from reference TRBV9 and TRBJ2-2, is DSGVTQTPKHLITATGQRVTLRCSPRSGDLSVYWYQQSLDQGLQFLIQYYNGEERAKGNILERFSAQQFPDLHSELNLSSLELGDSALYFCASSSGLAGGWSTGELFFGEGSRLTVL.

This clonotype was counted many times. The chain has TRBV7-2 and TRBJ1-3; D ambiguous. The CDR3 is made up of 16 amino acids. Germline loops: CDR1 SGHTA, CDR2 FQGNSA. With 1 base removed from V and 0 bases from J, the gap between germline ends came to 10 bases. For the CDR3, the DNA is TGTGCCAGCAGCTTAGGATACACGGACTCTGGAAACACCATATATTTT. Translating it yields CASSLGYTDSGNTIYF.

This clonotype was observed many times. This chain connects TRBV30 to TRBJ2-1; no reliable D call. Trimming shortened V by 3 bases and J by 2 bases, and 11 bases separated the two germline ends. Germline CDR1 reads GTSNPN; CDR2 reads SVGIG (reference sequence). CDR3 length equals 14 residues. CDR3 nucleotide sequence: TGTGCCTGGAGCCCTACCCCTGCCTACAATGAGCAGTTCTTC. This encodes CAWSPTPAYNEQFF.

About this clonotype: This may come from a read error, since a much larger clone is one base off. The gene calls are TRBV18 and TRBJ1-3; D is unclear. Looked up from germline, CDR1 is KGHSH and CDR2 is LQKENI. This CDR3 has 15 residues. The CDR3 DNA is TGTGTCAGCTCACCAAGCCCGTCCTCTGGAAACACCATATATTTT. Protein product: CVSSPSPSSGNTIYF.

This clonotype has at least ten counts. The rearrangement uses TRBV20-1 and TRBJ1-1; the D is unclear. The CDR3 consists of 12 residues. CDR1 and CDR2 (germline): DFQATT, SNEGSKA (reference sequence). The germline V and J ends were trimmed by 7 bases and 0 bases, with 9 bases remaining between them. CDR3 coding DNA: TGCAGTGTATGGGGTTTGAACACTGAAGCTTTCTTT. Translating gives CSVWGLNTEAFF.

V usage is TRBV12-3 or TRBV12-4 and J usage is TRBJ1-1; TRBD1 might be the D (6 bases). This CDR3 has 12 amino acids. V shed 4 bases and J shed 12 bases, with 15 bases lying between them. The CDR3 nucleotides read TGTGCCAGCAGTTCCCGGGACACCGAAACTTTCTTT. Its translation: CASSSRDTETFF.

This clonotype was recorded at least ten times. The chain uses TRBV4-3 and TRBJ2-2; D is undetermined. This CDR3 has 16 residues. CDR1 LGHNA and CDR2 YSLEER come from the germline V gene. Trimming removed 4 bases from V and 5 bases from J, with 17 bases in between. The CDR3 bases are TGCGCCAGCAGCCGCGTCCCGGGCGCAGAAACCGGGGAGCTGTTTTTT. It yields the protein CASSRVPGAETGELFF.

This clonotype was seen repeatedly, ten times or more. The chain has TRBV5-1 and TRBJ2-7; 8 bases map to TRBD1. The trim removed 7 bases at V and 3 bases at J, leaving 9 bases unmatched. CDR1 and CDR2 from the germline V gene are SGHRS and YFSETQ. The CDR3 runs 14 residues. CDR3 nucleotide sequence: TGCGCCAGCCGCCCGGGACAGGAAGGCTACGAGCAGTACTTC. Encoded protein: CASRPGQEGYEQYF.